Following are 10 T cell receptor beta chains from one sample sequenced in a study of shared T cell receptors in the human thymus. Libraries were prepared by immunoSEQ multiplex PCR; TCRdb keeps only in-frame clonotypes and omits some of them. In the table there are under 700,000 clones, 70% to 80% of which are singletons. These data also featured in a second study, about human thymus T cells.

Sequenced input: thymocytes. These TCRs come from a boy under three years old with a congenital heart defect.

This clone showed up just a few times. The gene calls are TRBV5-4 and TRBJ2-2; D not certain. With 2 bases removed from V and 4 bases from J, the gap between germline ends came to 12 bases. The length of the CDR3 is 15 residues. CDR1 and CDR2 from the germline V gene are SGHNT and YYREEE (reference sequence). CDR3 bases: TGTGCCAGCAGCTTATTAACTGATGGCACCGGGGAGCTGTTTTTT. It specifies CASSLLTDGTGELFF.

In this sample, this clone turned up once. The rearrangement joins TRBV27 to TRBJ2-1; TRBD2 aligns across 11 bases. The CDR3 extends over 21 amino acids. Germline trimming cut 4 bases from V and 6 bases from J; bases unmatched to any gene: 23. CDR1 and CDR2 from the germline V gene are MNHEY and SMNVEV (reference sequence). CDR3 sequence reads: CASSSQTGTGSTSGMSNEQFF. The CDR3 DNA sequence: TGTGCCAGCAGTTCCCAAACCGGGACAGGGTCGACTAGCGGGATGAGCAATGAGCAGTTCTTC.

The CDR3 coding sequence is TGTGCCAGCAGATCCCCTGGGACAACCTACGAGCAGTACTTC. Translation gives CASRSPGTTYEQYF. The chain recombines TRBV6-5 with TRBJ2-7, with a possible D match to TRBD1 (6 bases). Trimming stripped 6 bases from V and 2 bases from J, with 14 bases between. Germline CDR1 and CDR2: MNHEY and SVGAGI. There are 14 residues in the CDR3.

This chain joins TRBV2 and TRBJ2-3, with 9 positions matching TRBD2. J lost 4 bases, V lost 6 bases, and 8 bases had no gene match. Germline assignment: CDR1 SNHLY and CDR2 FYNNEI. There are 15 residues in the CDR3. The CDR3 loop reads CASSRLADGPDTQYF. The CDR3 DNA follows: TGTGCCAGCAGCAGACTAGCGGACGGACCAGATACGCAGTATTTT.

This clone is a singleton in its sample. This chain joins TRBV25-1 and TRBJ2-7, with 7 positions matching TRBD1. The CDR3 runs 16 residues. Germline V gives CDR1 MGHDK, CDR2 SYGVNS. V trimming: 4 bases; J trimming: 0 bases; junction bases outside the gene matches: 9. The CDR3 DNA is TGTGCCAGCAGTGGGTACAGGGGAATCTCCTCCTACGAGCAGTACTTC. It yields the protein CASSGYRGISSYEQYF.

This chain connects TRBV6-1 to TRBJ2-5; TRBD1 might be the D (6 bases). Germline CDR1 reads MNHNS; CDR2 reads SASEGT. The CDR3 has 11 residues. Between the trimmed V and J ends, which lost 8 bases and 2 bases, there was a span of 6 bases. This chain's CDR3 is CASGQQETQYF. In nucleotides, the CDR3 is TGTGCCAGCGGACAGCAAGAGACCCAGTACTTC.

The chain has TRBV27 and TRBJ2-2; 9 bases match TRBD2. The CDR3 totals 15 residues. V lost 10 bases and J lost 0; bases outside the gene matches: 6. CDR1 MNHEY and CDR2 SMNVEV come from the germline V gene (reference sequence). The CDR3 is CATTLAGTNTGELFF. The CDR3 DNA sequence: TGTGCCACCACCCTAGCGGGGACGAACACCGGGGAGCTGTTTTTT.

The chain joins TRBV4-1 to TRBJ1-1, with 11 bases fitting TRBD1. Germline-derived CDR1 and CDR2 are MGHRA and YSYEKL. This CDR3 comprises 15 residues. V was pared by 5 bases and J by 4 bases, with 6 bases of the junction left unmatched. DNA of the CDR3: TGCGCCAGCAGCAATCGGACAGGGGGCTTCACTGAAGCTTTCTTT. Protein: CASSNRTGGFTEAFF.

The rearrangement uses TRBV6-4 and TRBJ2-3; 7 nucleotides line up with TRBD2. Germline V CDR1 and CDR2: MRHNA, SNTAGT. After removal of 3 bases from V and 9 bases from J, the junction contained 9 bases not matched to a gene. The CDR3 is 14 residues long. The CDR3 protein is CASSDFAGAETQYF. For the CDR3, the DNA is TGTGCCAGCAGTGATTTCGCGGGAGCTGAGACGCAGTATTTT.

The chain is built from TRBV13 and TRBJ2-7; 11 bases fit TRBD2. Germline assignment: CDR1 PRHDT and CDR2 FYEKMQ (reference sequence). The CDR3 extends over 16 amino acids. V lost 3 bases, J lost 6 bases, and 10 bases stayed unmatched. The CDR3 DNA reads as TGTGCCAGCAGCTTCCCCCCGACTAGCGGGAAGAGCGAGCAGTACTTC. As protein: CASSFPPTSGKSEQYF.